This T cell receptor beta chain was captured in a study of T-cell reconstitution after alpha-beta-depleted transplantation in children. Overall study results and limits: Two months or so post-transplant, alpha-beta T cells reportedly derived from several hundred expanded graft clones.

The TCRbeta library incorporated unique molecular identifiers. Using its own MiXCR run on the PCR reads, TCRdb lists one record per CDR3 protein. The table lists approximately 170,000 distinct CDR3 sequences, over 8.5% of them singletons. This clonotype has at least ten counts. No antigen is known for it. V shed 0 bases and J 3 bases; nucleotides not matched to a gene: 2. This CDR3 comprises 13 residues. Germline V gives CDR1 GTSNPN, CDR2 SVGIG (reference sequence). Sequenced material: PBMCs, taken before TCRalphabeta/CD19-depleted stem cell transplant. The sequence was collected from a boy aged 2 to 10 with acute myeloid leukemia, due to receive a stem cell transplant. The chain links TRBV30 to TRBJ2-7; 7 bases align to TRBD1. CDR3 in DNA: TGTGCCTGGAGTGTCTCAGGGGGCTACGAGCAGTACGTC. This encodes CAWSVSGGYEQYV.